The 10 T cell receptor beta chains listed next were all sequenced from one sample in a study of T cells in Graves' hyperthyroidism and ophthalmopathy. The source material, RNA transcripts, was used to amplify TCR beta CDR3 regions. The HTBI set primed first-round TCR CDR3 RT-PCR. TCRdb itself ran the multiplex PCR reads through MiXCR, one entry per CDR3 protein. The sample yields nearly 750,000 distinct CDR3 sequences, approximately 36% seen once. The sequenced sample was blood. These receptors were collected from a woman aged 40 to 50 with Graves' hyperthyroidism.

Here the CDR3 reads CASSLAGVSGTLYEQYF. DNA for the CDR3: TGTGCCAGCAGCTTAGCCGGCGTAAGCGGGACTCTCTACGAGCAGTACTTC. V gene TRBV7-2 combines with J gene TRBJ2-7, with 7 bases fitting TRBD2. This CDR3 is 17 amino acids long. The V gene end was trimmed by 0 bases and the J gene end by 3 bases; junction bases not matched to a gene: 11. Germline CDR1 is SGHTA and CDR2 is FQGNSA.

This CDR3 is CARKQGVVMNTEAFF. The CDR3 DNA reads as TGTGCCAGGAAACAGGGGGTAGTGATGAACACTGAAGCTTTCTTT. V usage is TRBV19 and J usage is TRBJ1-1, with 8 bases identical to TRBD1. Germline CDR1 LNHDA, CDR2 SQIVND (reference sequence). The CDR3 extends over 15 amino acids. V shed 9 bases, J shed 0 bases, and the junction held 9 bases outside the gene matches.

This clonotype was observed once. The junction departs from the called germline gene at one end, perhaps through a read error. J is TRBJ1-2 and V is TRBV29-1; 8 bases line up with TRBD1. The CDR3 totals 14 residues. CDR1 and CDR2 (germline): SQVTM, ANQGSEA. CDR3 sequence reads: CSAVDRGQGYGYAF. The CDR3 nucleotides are TGCAGCGCCGTTGACAGGGGCCAGGGGTATGGCTACGCCTTC.

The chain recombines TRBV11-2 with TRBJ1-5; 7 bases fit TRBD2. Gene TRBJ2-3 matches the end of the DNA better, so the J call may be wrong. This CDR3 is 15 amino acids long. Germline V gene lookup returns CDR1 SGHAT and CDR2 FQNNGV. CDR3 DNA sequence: TGTGCCAGCAGCTTCTGGGGGGGATCCACAGATACGCAGTATTTT. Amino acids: CASSFWGGSTDTQYF.

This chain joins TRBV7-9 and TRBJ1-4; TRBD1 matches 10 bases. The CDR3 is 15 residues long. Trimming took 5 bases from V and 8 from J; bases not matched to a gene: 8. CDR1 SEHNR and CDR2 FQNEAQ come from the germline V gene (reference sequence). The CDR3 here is CASSHRDRGREKLFF. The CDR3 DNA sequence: TGTGCCAGCAGCCACCGGGACAGGGGAAGAGAAAAACTGTTTTTT.

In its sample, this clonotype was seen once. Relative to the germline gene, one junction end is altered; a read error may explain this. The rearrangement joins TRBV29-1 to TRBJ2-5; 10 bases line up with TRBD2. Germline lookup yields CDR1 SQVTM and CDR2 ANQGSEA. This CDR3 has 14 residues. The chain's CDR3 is CSGEAGGPRETQYF. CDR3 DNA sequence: TGCAGCGGTGAAGCGGGAGGGCCCCGAGAGACCCAGTACTTC.

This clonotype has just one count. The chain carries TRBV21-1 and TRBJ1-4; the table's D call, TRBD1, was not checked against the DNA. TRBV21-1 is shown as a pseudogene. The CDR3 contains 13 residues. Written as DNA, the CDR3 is TGTGCCAGCAGGCTGACAGGGGGTGAAAAACTGTTTTTT. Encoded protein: CASRLTGGEKLFF.

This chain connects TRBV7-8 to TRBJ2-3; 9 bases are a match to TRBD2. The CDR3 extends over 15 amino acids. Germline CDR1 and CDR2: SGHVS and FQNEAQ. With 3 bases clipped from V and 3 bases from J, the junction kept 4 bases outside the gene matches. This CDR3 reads CASSFSGGPTDTQYF. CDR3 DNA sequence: TGTGCCAGCAGCTTTAGCGGGGGACCAACAGATACGCAGTATTTT.

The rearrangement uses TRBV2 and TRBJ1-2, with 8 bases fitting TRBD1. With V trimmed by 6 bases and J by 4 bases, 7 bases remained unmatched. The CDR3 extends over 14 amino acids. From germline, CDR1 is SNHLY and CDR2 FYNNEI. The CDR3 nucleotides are TGTGCCAGCAGGCCCTTCCAGGGGGCCTATGGCTACACCTTC. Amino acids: CASRPFQGAYGYTF.

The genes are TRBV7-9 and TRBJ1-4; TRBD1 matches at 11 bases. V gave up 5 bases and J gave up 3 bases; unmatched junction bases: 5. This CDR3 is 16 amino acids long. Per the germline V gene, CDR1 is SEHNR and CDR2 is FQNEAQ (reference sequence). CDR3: CASSPGTGGANEKLFF. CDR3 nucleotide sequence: TGTGCCAGCAGCCCTGGGACAGGGGGAGCTAATGAAAAACTGTTTTTT. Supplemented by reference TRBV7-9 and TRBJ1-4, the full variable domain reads DTGVSQNPRHKITKRGQNVTFRCDPISEHNRLYWYRQTLGQGPEFLTYFQNEAQLEKSRLLSDRFSAERPKGSFSTLEIQRTEQGDSAMYLCASSPGTGGANEKLFFGSGTQLSVL.